These 27 T cell receptor beta chains were sequenced from one sample in a study of T cell changes during pregnancy in multiple sclerosis. TCRdb's copy holds only in-frame clones and misses some; the assay was immunoSEQ multiplex PCR. The sample lists approximately 36,000 clones; approximately 90% were seen once. Material: CD8+ T cells from peripheral blood mononuclear cells, obtained in the third trimester of pregnancy. Receptors were obtained from a female donor with multiple sclerosis, enrolled in a pregnancy study.

V usage is TRBV11-2 and J usage is TRBJ2-7; 10 bases fit TRBD2. Per germline, CDR1 SGHAT and CDR2 FQNNGV. V shed 5 bases, J shed 4 bases, and the junction held 8 bases outside the gene matches. This CDR3 is 15 amino acids long. The chain's CDR3 is CASSLTSGVSYEQYF. For the CDR3, the DNA is TGTGCCAGCAGCCTAACTAGCGGGGTCTCGTACGAGCAGTACTTC.

The chain uses TRBV2 and TRBJ2-1; D might be TRBD1 (6 bases). Germline loops: CDR1 SNHLY, CDR2 FYNNEI. V lost 11 bases and J 0 bases, leaving 11 bases between the germline ends. CDR3 length: 13 amino acids. The CDR3 sequence is CAGGLSSYNEQFF. In DNA, the CDR3 is TGTGCCGGGGGCTTGAGCTCCTACAATGAGCAGTTCTTC. The full variable domain, its missing parts supplied by reference TRBV2 and TRBJ2-1, is EPEVTQTPSHQVTQMGQEVILRCVPISNHLYFYWYRQILGQKVEFLVSFYNNEISEKSEIFDDQFSVERPDGSNFTLKIRSTKLEDSAMYFCAGGLSSYNEQFFGPGTRLTVL.

This clone was counted between two and nine times. The chain's CDR3 is CASSVELAGGPDYNEQFF. CDR3 sequence (DNA): TGTGCCAGCAGCGTAGAACTAGCGGGGGGGCCGGATTACAATGAGCAGTTCTTC. The rearrangement links TRBV9 to TRBJ2-1; 13 bases fit TRBD2. V gave up 0 bases and J gave up 4 bases; unmatched junction bases: 7. The CDR3 contains 18 residues. Germline CDR1 reads SGDLS; CDR2 reads YYNGEE.

The chain joins TRBV14 to TRBJ1-6, with no clear D. Germline V gene lookup returns CDR1 SGHDN and CDR2 FVKESK. Trimming removed 4 bases at V and 9 bases at J, with 10 bases between. This CDR3 comprises 13 residues. The CDR3 region is CASSPPGGSPLHF. The CDR3 region has the DNA TGTGCCAGCAGCCCCCCCGGCGGTTCACCCCTCCACTTT.

The chain has TRBV10-2 and TRBJ1-2, with D perhaps TRBD1 (6 bases). The CDR3 runs to 12 residues. Germline CDR1 reads WSHSY; CDR2 reads SAAADI. The germline V and J ends were trimmed by 4 bases and 8 bases, with 11 bases remaining between them. CDR3 region: CASSGQGQGYTF. The CDR3 nucleotides read TGCGCCAGCAGTGGGCAGGGGCAGGGCTACACCTTC.

This chain connects TRBV6-5 to TRBJ1-1; no clear D. V was shortened by 0 bases and J by 5 bases, with 7 bases between the two germline ends. The CDR3 is 13 residues long. Per germline, CDR1 MNHEY and CDR2 SVGAGI. In DNA, the CDR3 is TGTGCCAGCAGTTACTCGCGGGCTACTGAAGCTTTCTTT. Translation: CASSYSRATEAFF.

This chain links TRBV7-9 with TRBJ2-3; no clear D gene. Germline V CDR1 and CDR2: SEHNR, FQNEAQ (reference sequence). The CDR3 is made up of 15 amino acids. V gave up 5 bases and J gave up 2 bases, with 14 bases separating them. The CDR3 here is CASSTYLTATDTQYF. The CDR3, as DNA: TGTGCCAGCAGCACCTACCTAACCGCCACAGATACGCAGTATTTT.

V gene TRBV7-8 combines with J gene TRBJ1-2; D unclear. Germline V gene lookup returns CDR1 SGHVS and CDR2 FQNEAQ. The CDR3 is 14 amino acids. V was cut by 1 base and J by 4 bases, with 10 bases left in between. As DNA, the CDR3 is TGTGCCAGCAGCTTAGGAGGCGTCCTCTATGGCTACACCTTC. The encoded protein is CASSLGGVLYGYTF.

This clone has ten or more counts. This chain connects TRBV28 to TRBJ2-7; possibly TRBD1 for D (5 bases). The CDR3 loop spans 13 amino acids. The germline V gene has CDR1 MDHEN and CDR2 SYDVKM. Trimming took 3 bases from V and 5 from J, leaving 11 bases between them. The chain's CDR3 is CASSLADSDEQYF. The CDR3, as DNA: TGTGCCAGCAGTTTGGCCGACAGTGACGAGCAGTACTTC.

V usage is TRBV2 and J usage is TRBJ1-2; 7 bases match TRBD1. In germline, CDR1 is SNHLY, CDR2 FYNNEI. V was clipped by 5 bases and J by 10 bases; unmatched bases: 4. The CDR3 has 11 amino acids. The CDR3 is CASSSRGVYTF. CDR3 DNA sequence: TGTGCCAGCAGTTCCAGGGGGGTCTACACCTTC. Full variable domain (remainder filled in from reference TRBV2 and TRBJ1-2): EPEVTQTPSHQVTQMGQEVILRCVPISNHLYFYWYRQILGQKVEFLVSFYNNEISEKSEIFDDQFSVERPDGSNFTLKIRSTKLEDSAMYFCASSSRGVYTFGSGTRLTVV.

The chain recombines TRBV6-5 with TRBJ2-7, with D tentatively TRBD2 (6 bases). Germline V CDR1 and CDR2: MNHEY, SVGAGI. The V gene lost 0 bases and the J gene lost 6 bases, with 12 bases spanning the gap. This CDR3 has 14 residues. In DNA form, the CDR3 reads TGTGCCAGCAGTTACTCGGAGGGCGCGGGCGAGCAGTACTTC. This sequence encodes CASSYSEGAGEQYF.

V gene TRBV11-2 combines with J gene TRBJ2-3; weak D call: TRBD1 (5 bases). Germline V gene lookup returns CDR1 SGHAT and CDR2 FQNNGV. The CDR3 totals 15 residues. V was shortened by 1 base and J by 1 base, with 9 bases between the two germline ends. CDR3 sequence: CASSLVTGRTDTQYF. CDR3 nucleotides: TGTGCCAGCAGCTTAGTTACAGGTCGCACAGATACGCAGTATTTT.

V usage is TRBV4-1 and J usage is TRBJ1-4; possibly TRBD1 for D (6 bases). This CDR3 region has 17 residues. V was clipped by 3 bases and J by 8 bases, with 22 bases between them. The germline V gene has CDR1 MGHRA and CDR2 YSYEKL. CDR3 nucleotide sequence: TGCGCCAGCAGCCAGACATCTCGGACAGATGATGGCGAAAAACTGTTTTTT. This translates into CASSQTSRTDDGEKLFF.

This chain links TRBV27 with TRBJ2-1, with 7 bases lining up with TRBD1. Losses at the gene ends were 3 bases for V and 7 bases for J; bases not matched to a gene: 0. Germline lookup yields CDR1 MNHEY and CDR2 SMNVEV (reference sequence). CDR3 length: 12 residues. The CDR3 loop is CASSFRGNEQFF. In DNA form, the CDR3 reads TGTGCCAGCAGTTTCAGGGGGAATGAGCAGTTCTTC.

The J gene is TRBJ2-7, the V gene TRBV27; D call uncertain. Looked up from germline, CDR1 is MNHEY and CDR2 is SMNVEV (reference sequence). The CDR3 is 15 residues long. Deletions cut 2 bases from V and 5 bases from J, with 16 bases between. DNA for the CDR3: TGTGCCAGCAGTTTAGGAGTAGCATCTGTTGACGAGCAGTACTTC. Its protein product is CASSLGVASVDEQYF.

The table lists this clone with a count of one. The chain recombines TRBV7-8 with TRBJ2-1; 9 nucleotides line up with TRBD2. Germline CDR1 reads SGHVS; CDR2 reads FQNEAQ. CDR3 length equals 15 residues. With 1 base clipped from V and 3 bases from J, the junction kept 1 base outside the gene matches. CDR3 residues: CASSLEAGGYNEQFF. CDR3 bases: TGTGCCAGCAGCTTAGAAGCGGGGGGCTACAATGAGCAGTTCTTC.

The chain carries TRBV28 and TRBJ2-2; tentative D call: TRBD2 (6 bases). Trimming cost V 5 bases and J 3 bases, with 13 bases left between them. The CDR3 is made up of 15 amino acids. Germline CDR1 reads MDHEN; CDR2 reads SYDVKM. The CDR3 sequence: CASSPPAGYTGELFF. The CDR3, as DNA: TGTGCCAGCAGTCCCCCGGCGGGGTACACCGGGGAGCTGTTTTTT. Full variable domain (rest looked up from reference TRBV28 and TRBJ2-2): DVKVTQSSRYLVKRTGEKVFLECVQDMDHENMFWYRQDPGLGLRLIYFSYDVKMKEKGDIPEGYSVSREKKERFSLILESASTNQTSMYLCASSPPAGYTGELFFGEGSRLTVL.

V and J are TRBV6-5 and TRBJ1-2; D gene unclear. There are 13 residues in the CDR3. V lost 5 bases and J lost 8, with 15 bases in between. Germline CDR1 MNHEY, CDR2 SVGAGI. This CDR3 is CASSPYSGGGYTF. DNA for the CDR3: TGTGCCAGCAGTCCCTATTCCGGCGGGGGCTACACCTTC.

The rearrangement uses TRBV27 and TRBJ1-5, with D possibly being TRBD1 (5 bases). The CDR3 runs 15 residues. The V gene's germline CDR1 is MNHEY and CDR2 SMNVEV (reference sequence). Trimming took off 6 bases at V and 1 base at J, with 13 bases between the two ends. In nucleotides, the CDR3 is TGTGCCAGCAGGGAAGGGGTAGTGAGCAATCAGCCCCAGCATTTT. Residues: CASREGVVSNQPQHF.

The CDR3 DNA follows: TGTGCCAGCAGTTACGGGGAGTATATGACTGAAGCTTTCTTT. Translation gives CASSYGEYMTEAFF. The V gene is TRBV6-5, the J gene TRBJ1-1; D gene uncertain. Germline CDR1 and CDR2: MNHEY and SVGAGI. This CDR3 is 14 amino acids long. Trimming cost V 2 bases and J 5 bases, with 12 bases left between them.

This chain uses TRBV19 with TRBJ2-7, with D possibly TRBD2 on 5 matching bases. Trimming left V 8 bases short and J 1 base short, with 12 bases between. Germline CDR1 is LNHDA and CDR2 is SQIVND (reference sequence). The CDR3 spans 13 residues. CDR3 protein: CASLEVGSYEQYF. CDR3 DNA sequence: TGTGCCAGTCTGGAGGTGGGTTCCTACGAGCAGTACTTC.

The chain employs TRBV18 and TRBJ2-2, with D hard to call. Trimming stripped 1 base from V and 7 bases from J, with 16 bases between. CDR1 and CDR2 from the germline V gene are KGHSH and LQKENI. This CDR3 spans 16 amino acids. The CDR3 spells CASSPLPAARGGELFF. The CDR3 coding sequence is TGTGCCAGCTCACCACTTCCCGCTGCCCGCGGCGGGGAGCTGTTTTTT. The full variable domain, with the rest looked up from reference TRBV18 and TRBJ2-2, is NAGVMQNPRHLVRRRGQEARLRCSPMKGHSHVYWYRQLPEEGLKFMVYLQKENIIDESGMPKERFSAEFPKEGPSILRIQQVVRGDSAAYFCASSPLPAARGGELFFGEGSRLTVL.

V and J are TRBV7-6 and TRBJ2-3; TRBD2 matches at 14 bases. CDR3 length: 18 amino acids. CDR1 is SGHVS, CDR2 FNYEAQ, per germline. The junction had 8 bases not matched to a gene; V was cut back by 0 bases and J by 6 bases. CDR3 in amino acids: CASSLALGLAGGRDTQYF. The CDR3 coding sequence is TGTGCCAGCAGCTTAGCGCTCGGACTAGCGGGGGGTAGGGATACGCAGTATTTT. Using reference TRBV7-6 and TRBJ2-3 for the parts outside the CDR3, the full variable domain is GAGVSQSPRYKVTKRGQDVALRCDPISGHVSLYWYRQALGQGPEFLTYFNYEAQQDKSGLPNDRFSAERPEGSISTLTIQRTEQRDSAMYRCASSLALGLAGGRDTQYFGPGTRLTVL.

The rearrangement joins TRBV5-1 to TRBJ1-4; TRBD1 matches at 10 bases. The CDR3 runs to 17 residues. V was pared by 2 bases and J by 3 bases, with 7 bases of the junction left unmatched. Germline CDR1 is SGHRS and CDR2 is YFSETQ. CDR3 region: CASSFSGTGASNEKLFF. The DNA of the CDR3 is TGCGCCAGCAGCTTTTCCGGGACAGGGGCCTCTAATGAAAAACTGTTTTTT. The complete variable domain, with remaining parts taken from reference TRBV5-1 and TRBJ1-4, reads KAGVTQTPRYLIKTRGQQVTLSCSPISGHRSVSWYQQTPGQGLQFLFEYFSETQRNKGNFPGRFSGRQFSNSRSEMNVSTLELGDSALYLCASSFSGTGASNEKLFFGSGTQLSVL.

This sequence joins TRBV9 and TRBJ2-5, with a tentative D call TRBD2 (6 bases). CDR3 length equals 15 residues. Germline V gene data show CDR1 as SGDLS and CDR2 as YYNGEE. Trimming removed 4 bases from V and 5 bases from J, with 18 bases in between. The CDR3 nucleotides read TGTGCCAGCAGCCCAGGCATACTAGCTGGGGAGACCCAGTACTTC. Amino acid sequence: CASSPGILAGETQYF.

The rearrangement uses TRBV5-1 and TRBJ1-2; D uncertain. V was cut by 3 bases and J by 6 bases, with 12 bases left in between. In germline, CDR1 is SGHRS, CDR2 YFSETQ. The CDR3 has 13 residues. CDR3 coding DNA: TGCGCCAGCAGCTCTCTTCCCCAGGATGGCTACACCTTC. This sequence encodes CASSSLPQDGYTF.

V and J are TRBV11-3 and TRBJ2-1; TRBD2 aligns across 15 bases. V lost 5 bases to trimming and J lost 9 bases; unmatched junction nucleotides: 8. The CDR3 runs 16 residues. CDR1 and CDR2 from the germline V gene are SGHNT and YENEEA. Written as DNA, the CDR3 is TGTGCCAGCAGCCCTTGGACTAGCGGGGGGGGGAGTGAGCAGTTCTTC. It specifies CASSPWTSGGGSEQFF.